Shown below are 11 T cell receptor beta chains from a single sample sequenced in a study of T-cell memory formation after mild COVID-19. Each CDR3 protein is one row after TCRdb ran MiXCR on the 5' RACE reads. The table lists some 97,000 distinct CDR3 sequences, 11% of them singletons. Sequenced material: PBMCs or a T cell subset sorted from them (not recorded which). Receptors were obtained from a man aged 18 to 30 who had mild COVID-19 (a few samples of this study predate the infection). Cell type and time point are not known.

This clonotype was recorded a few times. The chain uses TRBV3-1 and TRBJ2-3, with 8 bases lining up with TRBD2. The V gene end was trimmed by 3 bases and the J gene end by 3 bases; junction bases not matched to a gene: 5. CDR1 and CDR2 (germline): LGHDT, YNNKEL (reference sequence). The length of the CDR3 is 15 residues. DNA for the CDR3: TGTGCCAGCAGCCACTCGGGGGGGCTAACAGATACGCAGTATTTT. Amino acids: CASSHSGGLTDTQYF.

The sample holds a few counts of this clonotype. The CDR3 DNA is TGTGCCAGCAGCGTTTTCGCGAACACTGGGGGACGGCTGGCCTATGGCTACACCTTC. Translating gives CASSVFANTGGRLAYGYTF. This sequence joins TRBV9 and TRBJ1-2, with D perhaps TRBD1 (5 bases). CDR1 and CDR2 (germline): SGDLS, YYNGEE. V was clipped by 2 bases and J by 4 bases, with 27 bases between them. The CDR3 has 19 amino acids. The full variable domain, rest sourced from reference TRBV9 and TRBJ1-2, is DSGVTQTPKHLITATGQRVTLRCSPRSGDLSVYWYQQSLDQGLQFLIQYYNGEERAKGNILERFSAQQFPDLHSELNLSSLELGDSALYFCASSVFANTGGRLAYGYTFGSGTRLTVV.

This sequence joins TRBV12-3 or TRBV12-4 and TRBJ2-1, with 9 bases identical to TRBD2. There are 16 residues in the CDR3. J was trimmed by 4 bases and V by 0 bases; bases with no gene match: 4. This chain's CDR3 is CASSLALGLAYNEQFF. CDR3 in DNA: TGTGCCAGCAGTTTAGCGCTCGGACTAGCGTACAATGAGCAGTTCTTC.

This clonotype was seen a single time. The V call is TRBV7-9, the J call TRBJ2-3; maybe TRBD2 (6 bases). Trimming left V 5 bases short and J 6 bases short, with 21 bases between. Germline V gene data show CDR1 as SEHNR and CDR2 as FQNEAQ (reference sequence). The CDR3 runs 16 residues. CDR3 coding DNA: TGTGCCAGCAGCAACGCCCGGGACTGGGAGAGGGATACGCAGTATTTT. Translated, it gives CASSNARDWERDTQYF.

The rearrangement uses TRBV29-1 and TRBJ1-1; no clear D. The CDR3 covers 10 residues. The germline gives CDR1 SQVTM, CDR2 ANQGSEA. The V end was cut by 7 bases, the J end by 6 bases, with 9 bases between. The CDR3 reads CSALTPEAFF. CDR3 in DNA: TGCAGCGCCTTGACCCCTGAAGCTTTCTTT.

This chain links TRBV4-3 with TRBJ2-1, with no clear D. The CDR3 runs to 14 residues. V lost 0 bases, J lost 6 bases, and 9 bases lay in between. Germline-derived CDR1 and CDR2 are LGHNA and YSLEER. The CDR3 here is CASSQERTGNEQFF. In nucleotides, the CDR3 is TGCGCCAGCAGCCAAGAGCGGACGGGCAATGAGCAGTTCTTC.

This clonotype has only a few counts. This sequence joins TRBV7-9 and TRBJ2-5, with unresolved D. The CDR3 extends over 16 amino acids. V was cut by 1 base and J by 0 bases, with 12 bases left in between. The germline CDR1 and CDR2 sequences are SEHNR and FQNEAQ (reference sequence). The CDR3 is CASSLVEGQNQETQYF. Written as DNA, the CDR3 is TGTGCCAGCAGCTTAGTTGAAGGGCAGAACCAAGAGACCCAGTACTTC.

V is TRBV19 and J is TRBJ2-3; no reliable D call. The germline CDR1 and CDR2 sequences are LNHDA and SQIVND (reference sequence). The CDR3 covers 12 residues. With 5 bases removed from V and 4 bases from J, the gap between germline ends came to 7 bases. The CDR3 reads CASSPRADTQYF. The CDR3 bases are TGTGCCAGTAGTCCAAGGGCAGATACGCAGTATTTT.

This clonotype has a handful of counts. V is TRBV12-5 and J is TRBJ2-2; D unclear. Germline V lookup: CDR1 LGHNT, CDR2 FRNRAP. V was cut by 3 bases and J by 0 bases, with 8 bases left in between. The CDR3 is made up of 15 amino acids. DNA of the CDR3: TGTGCTAGTGGTTTTCTTCTAACGAACACCGGGGAGCTGTTTTTT. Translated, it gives CASGFLLTNTGELFF.

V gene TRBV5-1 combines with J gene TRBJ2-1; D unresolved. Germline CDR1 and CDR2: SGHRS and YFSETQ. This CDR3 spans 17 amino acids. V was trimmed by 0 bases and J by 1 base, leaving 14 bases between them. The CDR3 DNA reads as TGCGCCAGCAGCTTGGTGGATGGCGCTGGTTCCTACAATGAGCAGTTCTTC. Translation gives CASSLVDGAGSYNEQFF.

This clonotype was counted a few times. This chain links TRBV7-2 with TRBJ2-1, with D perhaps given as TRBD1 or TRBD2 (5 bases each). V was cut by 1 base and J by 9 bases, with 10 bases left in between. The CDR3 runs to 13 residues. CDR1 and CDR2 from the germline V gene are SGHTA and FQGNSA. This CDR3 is CASSLGGAGEQFF. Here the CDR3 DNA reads TGTGCCAGCAGCTTAGGAGGGGCGGGTGAGCAGTTCTTC.